One and the same sample provided the 4 T cell receptor beta chains below, sequenced in a study of cytomegalovirus exposure and HLA in healthy donors. The PCR contained 60 Vbeta and 13 Jbeta primers. Some clones are missing from TCRdb's copy, which holds only in-frame ones; the method was immunoSEQ multiplex PCR. The repertoire includes roughly 150,000 clones, around three quarters of them detected once, and approximately 1.5% sits in the top ten. Sample: PBMCs. These receptors all come from a man aged 35 to 55 in good health and CMV-seronegative.

This clone has a handful of counts. This sequence joins TRBV5-1 and TRBJ1-1, with D perhaps TRBD1 (6 bases). Trimming took off 4 bases at V and 0 bases at J, with 13 bases between the two ends. There are 15 residues in the CDR3. CDR1 and CDR2 (germline): SGHRS, YFSETQ. The CDR3 loop reads CASSIGQSMNTEAFF. The DNA for the CDR3 is TGCGCCAGCAGCATCGGACAGTCTATGAACACTGAAGCTTTCTTT.

The chain recombines TRBV30 with TRBJ1-1, with a possible D match to TRBD1 (5 bases). The V gene lost 5 bases and the J gene lost 2 bases, with 12 bases spanning the gap. The CDR3 has 13 residues. CDR1 is GTSNPN, CDR2 SVGIG, per germline (reference sequence). CDR3 sequence reads: CAWGRGINTEAFF. The CDR3 DNA is TGTGCCTGGGGACGGGGGATCAACACTGAAGCTTTCTTT.

This clone was found once. This sequence joins TRBV19 and TRBJ1-1; D is undetermined. Trimming stripped 7 bases from V and 11 bases from J, with 17 bases between. The CDR3 has 12 amino acids. Per the germline V gene, CDR1 is LNHDA and CDR2 is SQIVND (reference sequence). For the CDR3, the DNA is TGTGCCAGTACGGAATGGGCCGGCGGGGCTTTCTTT. This translates into CASTEWAGGAFF.

The chain uses TRBV30 and TRBJ1-5; weak D call: TRBD1 (5 bases). Trimming took off 4 bases at V and 2 bases at J, with 12 bases between the two ends. This CDR3 spans 14 amino acids. Germline loops: CDR1 GTSNPN, CDR2 SVGIG (reference sequence). The CDR3 spells CAWNSGGGNQPQHF. The CDR3 nucleotides read TGTGCCTGGAACAGTGGGGGGGGCAATCAGCCCCAGCATTTT.